These T cell receptor beta chains were read from a single sample in a study of blood T cell repertoires in COVID-19. Here immunoSEQ multiplex PCR was the method, and the copy in TCRdb shows in-frame clones only, minus some. The profile shows 150,000 to 200,000 clones, 80% to 85% of them singletons. Sequencing was performed on peripheral blood. All receptors come from a human donor with acute or convalescent COVID-19. The donor label of this sample is uncertain. The CDR3 runs from the conserved cysteine through the conserved F or W. A D gene is named only where the DNA matches it firmly. Where a row states a size, it is once, few, many or the class of an expanded clone; other rows omit it.

size	D	V	length	J	DNA	CDR3
NA	NA	TRBV5-1	16	TRBJ2-2	TGCGCCAGCAGCTTGGCAGGGGCGCAGGTCAGCGGGGAGCTGTTTTTT	CASSLAGAQVSGELFF
NA	NA	TRBV28	15	TRBJ1-5	TGTGCCAGCAGTTTCGATAGGGGCATGGGTCAGCCCCAGCATTTT	CASSFDRGMGQPQHF
NA	TRBD2	TRBV5-1	16	TRBJ2-1	TGCGCCAGCAGCTTCCGCACTAGCGGGAGGGTCAATGAGCAGTTCTTC	CASSFRTSGRVNEQFF
NA	TRBD1	TRBV7-3	12	TRBJ1-2	TGTGCCAGCAGCTCGGGACAGGGAGGCTACACCTTC	CASSSGQGGYTF
NA	NA	TRBV7-9	14	TRBJ2-1	TGTGCCAGCAGCTTAGACACTAGACGCAATGAGCAGTTCTTC	CASSLDTRRNEQFF
NA	NA	TRBV3-1/TRBV3-2	16	TRBJ2-2	TGTGCCAGCAGCCAAGAGCAGGCCACCCCAACCGGGGAGCTGTTTTTT	CASSQEQATPTGELFF
NA	TRBD1	TRBV5-6	17	TRBJ1-1	TGTGCCAGCAGCTGGAAAGACAGGGGGCGCAGGAACACTGAAGCTTTCTTT	CASSWKDRGRRNTEAFF
NA	NA	TRBV28	16	TRBJ2-2	TGTGCCAGCAGTTTATGGGTGGAGGCGAACACCGGGGAGCTGTTTTTT	CASSLWVEANTGELFF
NA	TRBD1	TRBV5-1	16	TRBJ1-4	TGCGCCAGCAGCCCGGACAGGGGCGCGGGGAATGAAAAACTGTTTTTT	CASSPDRGAGNEKLFF
once	NA	TRBV12-2	15	TRBJ1-3	TGTGCAAGTAGACAGGGGGGAAGCTCTGGAAACACCATATATTTT	CASRQGGSSGNTIYF
NA	NA	TRBV3-1/TRBV3-2	15	TRBJ1-1	TGTGCCAGCAGCCACGAAGACAGACCGAACACTGAAGCTTTCTTT	CASSHEDRPNTEAFF
NA	NA	TRBV6-5	15	TRBJ1-2	TGTGCCAGCTCGGACAGACCCTTAGTTAACTATGGCTACACCTTC	CASSDRPLVNYGYTF
once	TRBD1	TRBV5-1	18	TRBJ1-5	TGCGCCAGCAGCTTGGGCGCCAGGGGGCGGGTGAGCAATCAGCCCCAGCATTTT	CASSLGARGRVSNQPQHF
few	NA	TRBV5-1	14	TRBJ2-1	TGCGCCAGCGTACCTGCCGGGGTCTACAATGAGCAGTTCTTC	CASVPAGVYNEQFF
NA	NA	TRBV6-5	13	TRBJ2-5	TGTGCCAGCAGCCCATCCAGGGGAGAGACCCAGTACTTC	CASSPSRGETQYF
NA	TRBD1	TRBV19	13	TRBJ1-5	TGTGCCAGTAGCACACAGGGGAATCAGCCCCAGCATTTT	CASSTQGNQPQHF
NA	TRBD1	TRBV7-2	14	TRBJ1-4	TGTGCCAGCAGCCCGACAGGGGCGGTTGAAAAACTGTTTTTT	CASSPTGAVEKLFF
NA	TRBD2	TRBV9	15	TRBJ2-1	TGTGCCAGCAGCCCTTTGATAGCGGGAGGGGCCGAGCAGTTCTTC	CASSPLIAGGAEQFF
NA	TRBD1	TRBV10-2	16	TRBJ1-1	TGCGCCAGCAGTGAGATGAGGGGACAGGGGAACACTGAAGCTTTCTTT	CASSEMRGQGNTEAFF